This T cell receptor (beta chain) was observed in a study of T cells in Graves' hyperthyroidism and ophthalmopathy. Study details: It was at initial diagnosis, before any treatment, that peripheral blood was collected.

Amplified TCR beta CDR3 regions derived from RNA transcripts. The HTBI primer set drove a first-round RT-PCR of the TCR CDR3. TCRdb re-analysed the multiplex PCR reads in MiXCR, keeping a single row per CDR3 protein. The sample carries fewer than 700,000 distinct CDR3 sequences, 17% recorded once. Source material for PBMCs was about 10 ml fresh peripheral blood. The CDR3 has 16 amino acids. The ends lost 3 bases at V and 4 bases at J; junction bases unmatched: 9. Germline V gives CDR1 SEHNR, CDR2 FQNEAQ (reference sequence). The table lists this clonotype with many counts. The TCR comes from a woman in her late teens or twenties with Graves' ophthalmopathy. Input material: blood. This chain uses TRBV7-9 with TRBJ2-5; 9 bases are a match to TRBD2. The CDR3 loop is CASSFSTSGPLETQYF. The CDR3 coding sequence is TGTGCCAGCAGCTTCTCAACTAGCGGGCCCTTAGAGACCCAGTACTTC.